This T cell receptor (beta chain) is from a study of metastatic and nonmetastatic thyroid tumors (TCRdb year 2020). A note on the overall study: The researchers compared repertoires between peripheral blood samples and tumor or nodule tissue samples from patients with malignant or benign thyroid disease. General study outcomes and caveats: In both blood and tumor samples, TCR beta diversity was reported to be significantly higher in malignant tumors than in benign nodules.

Receptors were amplified or captured by PCR. Instrument used: Illumina HiSeq 4000. High-throughput sequencing was used to profile the TCR beta-chain CDR3 region of each patient. The study's processing was this. CDR3 differences across clinicopathological groups were used to build a classifier for discriminating distant-metastatic papillary thyroid cancer patients. To measure repertoire diversity the researchers used the Shannon index, while the Morisita-Horn index served to gauge how similar the tumor and blood repertoires were. The public reads were reprocessed in TCRdb via fastp at Q25 and MiXCR, keeping in-frame beta chains. The V and J calls come from TCRdb's annotation, not from the publication. Recorded for this sample are approximately 31,000 clones; over 15% of them occurred a single time. Of the sample, 10% to 13% is held by the ten largest clones. This clone occurred many times. It lacks a known antigen. Sequence at one end of the junction differs from germline and may be a read error.

Via the germline V gene (reference sequence), CDR1 is GTSNPN and CDR2 SVGIG. Spanning cysteine to phenylalanine, the CDR3 consists of 13 amino acids. Here the CDR3 DNA is all that survives: 39 bases in frame from base 1. No treatment had been received by any patient before thyroid surgery. Patient clinical samples collected from about 2011 to 2019 were retrospectively analysed using T-cell receptor beta sequencing. The clonotype comes from a female donor with papillary thyroid cancer or a benign thyroid nodule (not recorded which). Some clones in this sample may be carry-over from other donors' samples. Material for sequencing was blood. The receptor chain draws on TRBV30 and TRBJ1-1; no D segment can be confidently identified. The DNA sequence is as follows: TGTGCCTGGAGTGGAGGAGGGAACACTGAAGCTCTCTTT. Translated, it gives CAWSGGGNTEALF.